This TCR beta chain was found in a study of regulatory T cells in long-lasting Graves disease. V lost 8 bases to trimming and J lost 3 bases; unmatched junction nucleotides: 6. The CDR3 extends over 14 amino acids. Germline V gene data show CDR1 as LNHDA and CDR2 as SQIVND (reference sequence). According to the study, TCR beta libraries were built with iRepertoire HTBI primers and CDR3-region Arm-PCR. TCRdb re-derived calls from the multiplex PCR reads in MiXCR, one entry per CDR3 protein. The data hold some 320,000 distinct CDR3 sequences, with approximately 20% observed a single time. Time point of the sample: newly diagnosed GD, antithyroid drugs for less than 3 months. There was RNA extracted from PBMCs, and the TCR library was made from it.

The starting material was peripheral blood mononuclear cells (PBMCs), obtained at new diagnosis, from a patient treated with antithyroid drugs. The chain links TRBV19 to TRBJ2-2; 7 nucleotides agree with TRBD1. The source of this sequence is a female donor with Graves disease. This CDR3 reads CASDEGGYTGELFF. Written as DNA, the CDR3 is TGTGCCAGTGACGAAGGGGGCTACACCGGGGAGCTGTTTTTT. Complete variable domain (other parts from reference TRBV19 and TRBJ2-2): DGGITQSPKYLFRKEGQNVTLSCEQNLNHDAMYWYRQDPGQGLRLIYYSQIVNDFQKGDIAEGYSVSREKKESFPLTVTSAQKNPTAFYLCASDEGGYTGELFFGEGSRLTVL.